The table lists the clone carrying this T cell receptor (beta chain) with a count of one. The same CDR3 is also encoded by other DNA sequences in this sample. Per germline, CDR1 KGHSH and CDR2 LQKENI. Trimming took 1 base from V and 3 from J; bases not matched to a gene: 0. This CDR3 has 15 residues. TCRdb keeps only in-frame clones here, not all; method: immunoSEQ multiplex PCR. Here the sample spans approximately 1,500,000 clones, around 98% being singletons. This entry comes from a study of shared clonotypes between healthy human individuals. Study as a whole: Those who served as donors were a couple of women and a few men between the ages of 18 and 49. Every donor yielded three CD4 naive, three CD4 memory, two CD8 naive and one CD8 memory plate.

The rearrangement links TRBV18 to TRBJ2-7; 13 bases line up with TRBD2. The sample was naive CD4+ T cells sorted from blood. Subset of the sample: CD45RA+ positively selected. The sequence derives from a young man in good health. CDR3 sequence: CASSPRTSGSYEQYF. The CDR3 coding sequence is TGTGCCAGCTCACCACGGACTAGCGGGAGCTACGAGCAGTACTTC. The full variable domain, completed using reference TRBV18 and TRBJ2-7, is NAGVMQNPRHLVRRRGQEARLRCSPMKGHSHVYWYRQLPEEGLKFMVYLQKENIIDESGMPKERFSAEFPKEGPSILRIQQVVRGDSAAYFCASSPRTSGSYEQYFGPGTRLTVT.